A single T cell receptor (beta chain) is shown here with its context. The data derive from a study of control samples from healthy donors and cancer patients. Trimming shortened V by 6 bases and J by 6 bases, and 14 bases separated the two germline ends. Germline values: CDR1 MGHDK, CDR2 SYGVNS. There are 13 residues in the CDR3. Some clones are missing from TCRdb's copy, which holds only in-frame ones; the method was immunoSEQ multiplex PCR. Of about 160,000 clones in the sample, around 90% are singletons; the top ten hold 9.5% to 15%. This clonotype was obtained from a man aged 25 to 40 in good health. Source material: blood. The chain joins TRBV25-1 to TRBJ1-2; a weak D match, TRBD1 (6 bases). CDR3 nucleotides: TGTGCCAGCAGGACAGGCCTCTTGGATGGCTACACCTTC. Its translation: CASRTGLLDGYTF.